The sequence of this TCR beta chain was determined in a study of control samples from healthy donors and cancer patients (dated by TCRdb to 2018 to 2020). Receptors were amplified or captured by the immunoSEQ multiplex PCR assay. TCRdb took this table from immuneACCESS and kept in-frame rearrangements with V and J called. Such tables lack part of the clones; where checked against another copy, unresolved V genes explain under half of the gap, and the rest is unexplained. For this sample there are 110,000 or so clones; over 75% appear just once. The leading ten clones occupy about 4.2% of the sample. A few counts support this clone. Its antigen remains undetermined. The record has no base qualities; no much larger clone is one base away. CDR1 and CDR2, per the germline V gene (reference sequence), are SGHKS and YYEKEE. At the junction V is shortened by 4 bases and J by 6 bases, with 8 bases in between. Including cysteine and phenylalanine, the CDR3 has 12 amino acids. Only CDR3 DNA is held: 36 bases, read in frame from base 1.

The sequence derives from a human donor in good health. The donor label of this sample is uncertain. The chain links TRBV5-5 with TRBJ1-5, with a weak D call of TRBD1 (5 bases match). Sequencing input: blood. The CDR3 protein is CASSVQGQPQHF. The DNA sequence is as follows: TGTGCCAGCAGCGTGCAGGGTCAGCCCCAGCATTTT.